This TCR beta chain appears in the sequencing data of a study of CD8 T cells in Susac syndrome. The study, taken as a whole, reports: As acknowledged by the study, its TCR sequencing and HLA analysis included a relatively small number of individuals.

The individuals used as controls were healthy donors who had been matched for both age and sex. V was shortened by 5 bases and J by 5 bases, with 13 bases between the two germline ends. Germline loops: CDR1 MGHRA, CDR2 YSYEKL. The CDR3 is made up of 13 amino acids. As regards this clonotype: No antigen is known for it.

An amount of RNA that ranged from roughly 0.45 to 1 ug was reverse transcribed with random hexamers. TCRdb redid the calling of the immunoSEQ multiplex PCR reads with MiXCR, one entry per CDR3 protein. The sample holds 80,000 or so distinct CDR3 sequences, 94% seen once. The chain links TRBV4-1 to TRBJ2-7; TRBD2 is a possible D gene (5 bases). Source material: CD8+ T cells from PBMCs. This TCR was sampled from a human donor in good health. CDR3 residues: CASSSEGRDEQYF. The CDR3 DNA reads TGCGCCAGCAGCTCTGAGGGTCGAGACGAGCAGTACTTC.